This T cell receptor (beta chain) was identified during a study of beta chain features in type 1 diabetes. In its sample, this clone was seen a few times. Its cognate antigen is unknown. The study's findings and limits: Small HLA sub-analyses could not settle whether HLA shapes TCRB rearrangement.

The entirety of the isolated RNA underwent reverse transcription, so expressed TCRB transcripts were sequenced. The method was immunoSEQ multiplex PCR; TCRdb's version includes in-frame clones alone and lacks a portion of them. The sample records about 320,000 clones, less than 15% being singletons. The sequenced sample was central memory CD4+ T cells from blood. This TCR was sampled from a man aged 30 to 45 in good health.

In DNA form, the CDR3 reads TGTGCCAGCAGCTTAGGTTCTTCCGGCTACGAGCAGTACTTC. Its protein is CASSLGSSGYEQYF. The chain has TRBV7-2 and TRBJ2-7; no clear D gene. Trimming shortened V by 1 base and J by 3 bases, and 10 bases separated the two germline ends. The length of the CDR3 is 14 residues. From germline, CDR1 is SGHTA and CDR2 FQGNSA.